This T cell receptor beta chain was identified in a study of cytomegalovirus exposure and HLA in healthy donors. Overall study findings and caveats: Later genetic work tied a missense DCLRE1C variant to beta-chain V and J trimming. Previous analysis showed most TCR beta V segments were productive about 90% or about 30% of the time. Reports state that TCR beta sequences accurately predicted most subjects' HLA-A and HLA-B alleles. CMV antigen specificity of three CMV-associated chains was confirmed in vitro.

The PCR had 60 Vbeta and 13 Jbeta primers. TCRdb keeps only in-frame clones here, not all; method: immunoSEQ multiplex PCR. The table includes approximately 51,000 clones, roughly four fifths detected once. Trimming cost V 3 bases and J 4 bases, with 18 bases left between them. The CDR3 sequence is 16 residues long. Germline values: CDR1 MGHRA, CDR2 YSYEKL. This clone was detected only a few times. Its antigen is unidentified. Material for sequencing was PBMCs. The chain has TRBV4-1 and TRBJ1-2; possible D gene TRBD1, 5 bases. This sequence was found in a boy aged 5-17 years in good health and CMV-seropositive. The CDR3 is CASSHPGLPGPYGYTF. CDR3 nucleotides: TGCGCCAGCAGCCATCCCGGGCTACCAGGGCCCTATGGCTACACCTTC.